This T cell receptor beta chain was identified during a study of T cells in Graves' hyperthyroidism and ophthalmopathy. TCR beta CDR3 sequences were amplified from RNA transcripts. The HTBI primer set served for first-round RT-PCR of the TCR CDR3. TCRdb reanalysed the multiplex PCR reads using MiXCR and keeps one entry per CDR3 protein. Of a few hundred thousand distinct CDR3 sequences detected, about a sixth appear once; the ten largest clones hold about 7%. Aged 18 to 65, the patients had hyperthyroidism that was newly diagnosed and had lasted under 2 months. Many counts were recorded for this clonotype. Its specificity is unknown. Whole-study results and caveats: Separation of ophthalmopathy from stable hyperthyroidism was achieved by a 13 V-J model.

The V gene lost 4 bases and the J gene lost 4 bases, with 16 bases spanning the gap. Germline assignment: CDR1 LGHDT and CDR2 YNNKEL (reference sequence). CDR3 length equals 15 residues. The chain is built from TRBV3-1 and TRBJ1-2; D not certain. The receptor comes from a woman in her twenties or thirties with Graves' hyperthyroidism. The sequenced sample was blood. CDR3 in DNA: TGTGCCAGCAGCCCCCATTTGGCAGGTTTCTATGGCTACACCTTC. This translates into CASSPHLAGFYGYTF.